This T cell receptor (beta chain) was sequenced in a study of blood T cells in healthy people across ages. Whole-study results and caveats: Both higher diversity and more naive CD4+ cells marked long-lived donors when set against aged donors. As age increased, TCR beta diversity per million T cells fell in a roughly linear fashion.

Through a sample-barcoded 5' primer and a J-beta primer mix, a second PCR was run for roughly 6 to 12 cycles. TCRdb fed the 5' RACE reads into MiXCR, producing one record per CDR3 protein. The data hold 1,300,000 or so distinct CDR3 sequences, with 55% to 75% observed a single time. This CDR3 is 14 amino acids long. Germline V lookup: CDR1 MNHEY, CDR2 SVGEGT. J gave up 9 bases and V 4 bases, and 9 bases lay outside the gene matches. With respect to this clonotype: The antigen is undetermined.

The chain carries TRBV6-2 or TRBV6-3 and TRBJ2-1; the match to TRBD1 covers 7 bases. Sequences were obtained from blood. This TCR was recovered from a young man in good health. The CDR3 here is CASSSSTGTSEQFF. CDR3 bases: TGTGCCAGCAGTTCCTCGACAGGGACCAGTGAGCAGTTCTTC.